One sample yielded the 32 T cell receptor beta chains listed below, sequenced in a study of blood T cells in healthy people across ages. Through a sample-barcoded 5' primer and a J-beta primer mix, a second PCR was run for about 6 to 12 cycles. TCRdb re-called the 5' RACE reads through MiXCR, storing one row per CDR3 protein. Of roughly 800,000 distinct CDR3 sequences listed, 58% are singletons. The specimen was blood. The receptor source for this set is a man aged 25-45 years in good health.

The CDR3 bases are TGTGCCAGCAGTGTTCGACTCGTGCGACTAGCCCCGCTACGGACCTACGAGCAGTACTTC. Amino acid sequence: CASSVRLVRLAPLRTYEQYF. The chain is built from TRBV6-4 and TRBJ2-7, with 7 bases lining up with TRBD2. Germline values: CDR1 MRHNA, CDR2 SNTAGT. This CDR3 contains 20 residues. V was clipped by 4 bases and J by 2 bases; unmatched bases: 23.

CDR3 sequence: CASSRSGRPRDEQFF. The CDR3 DNA is TGTGCCAGCAGTCGCAGCGGGAGGCCGAGAGATGAGCAGTTCTTC. The rearrangement links TRBV28 to TRBJ2-1, with 9 bases matching TRBD2. V was clipped by 5 bases and J by 8 bases; unmatched bases: 10. CDR1 and CDR2 from the germline V gene are MDHEN and SYDVKM. This CDR3 is 15 amino acids long. The complete variable domain, with remaining parts taken from reference TRBV28 and TRBJ2-1, reads DVKVTQSSRYLVKRTGEKVFLECVQDMDHENMFWYRQDPGLGLRLIYFSYDVKMKEKGDIPEGYSVSREKKERFSLILESASTNQTSMYLCASSRSGRPRDEQFFGPGTRLTVL.

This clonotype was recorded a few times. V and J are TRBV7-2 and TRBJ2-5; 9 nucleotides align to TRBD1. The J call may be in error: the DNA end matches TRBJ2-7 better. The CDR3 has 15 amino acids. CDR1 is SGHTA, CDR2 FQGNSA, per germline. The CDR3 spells CASSLVGTGIHEQYF. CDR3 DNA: TGTGCCAGCAGCTTGGTCGGGACAGGGATACACGAGCAGTACTTC.

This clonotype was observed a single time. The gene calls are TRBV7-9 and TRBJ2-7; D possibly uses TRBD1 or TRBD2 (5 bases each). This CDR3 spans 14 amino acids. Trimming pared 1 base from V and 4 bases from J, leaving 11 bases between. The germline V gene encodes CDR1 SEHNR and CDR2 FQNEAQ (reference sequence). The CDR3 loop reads CASSLGGFNYEQYF. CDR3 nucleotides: TGTGCCAGCAGCTTAGGGGGGTTCAATTACGAGCAGTACTTC.

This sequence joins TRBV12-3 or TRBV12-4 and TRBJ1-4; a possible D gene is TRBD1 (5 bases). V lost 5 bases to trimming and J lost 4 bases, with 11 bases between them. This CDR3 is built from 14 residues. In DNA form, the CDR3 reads TGTGCCAGCAGTAAGGGACGGCTTAATGAAAAACTGTTTTTT. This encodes CASSKGRLNEKLFF.

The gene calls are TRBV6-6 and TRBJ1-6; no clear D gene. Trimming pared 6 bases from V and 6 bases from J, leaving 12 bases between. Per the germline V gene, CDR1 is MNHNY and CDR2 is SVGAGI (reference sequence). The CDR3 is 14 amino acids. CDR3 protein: CASSPPDFNSPLHF. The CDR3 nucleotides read TGTGCCAGCAGCCCCCCAGATTTTAATTCACCCCTCCACTTT.

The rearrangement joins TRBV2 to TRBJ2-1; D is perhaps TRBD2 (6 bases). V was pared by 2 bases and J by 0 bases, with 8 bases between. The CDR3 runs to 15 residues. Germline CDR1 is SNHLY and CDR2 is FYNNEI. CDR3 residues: CASSESGRSYNEQFF. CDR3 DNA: TGTGCCAGCAGTGAAAGCGGGCGCTCCTACAATGAGCAGTTCTTC.

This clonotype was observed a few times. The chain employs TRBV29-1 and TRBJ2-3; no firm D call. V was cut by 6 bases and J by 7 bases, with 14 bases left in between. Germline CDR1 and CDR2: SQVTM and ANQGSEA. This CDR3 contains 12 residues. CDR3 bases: TGCAGCGTCACATGGAGATGGAATACGCAGTATTTT. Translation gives CSVTWRWNTQYF.

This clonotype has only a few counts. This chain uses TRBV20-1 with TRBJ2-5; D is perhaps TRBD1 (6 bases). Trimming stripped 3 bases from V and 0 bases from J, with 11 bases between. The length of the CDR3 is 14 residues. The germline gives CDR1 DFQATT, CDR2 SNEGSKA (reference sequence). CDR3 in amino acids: CSASPTGYQETQYF. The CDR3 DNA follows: TGCAGTGCTAGCCCAACAGGGTACCAAGAGACCCAGTACTTC.

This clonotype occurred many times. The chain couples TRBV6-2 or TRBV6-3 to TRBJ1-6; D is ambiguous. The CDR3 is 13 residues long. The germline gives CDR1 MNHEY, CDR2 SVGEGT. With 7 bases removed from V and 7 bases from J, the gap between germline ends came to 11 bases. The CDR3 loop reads CASMTDLNSPLHF. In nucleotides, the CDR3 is TGTGCCAGCATGACCGATCTAAATTCACCCCTCCACTTT.

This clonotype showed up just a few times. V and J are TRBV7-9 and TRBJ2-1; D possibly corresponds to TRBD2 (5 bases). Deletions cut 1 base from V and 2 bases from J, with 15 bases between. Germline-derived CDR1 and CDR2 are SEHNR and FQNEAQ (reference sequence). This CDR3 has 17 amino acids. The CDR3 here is CASSLVVLRVTYNEQFF. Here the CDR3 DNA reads TGTGCCAGCAGCTTAGTCGTTTTGAGGGTCACCTACAATGAGCAGTTCTTC. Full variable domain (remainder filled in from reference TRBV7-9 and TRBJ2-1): DTGVSQNPRHKITKRGQNVTFRCDPISEHNRLYWYRQTLGQGPEFLTYFQNEAQLEKSRLLSDRFSAERPKGSFSTLEIQRTEQGDSAMYLCASSLVVLRVTYNEQFFGPGTRLTVL.

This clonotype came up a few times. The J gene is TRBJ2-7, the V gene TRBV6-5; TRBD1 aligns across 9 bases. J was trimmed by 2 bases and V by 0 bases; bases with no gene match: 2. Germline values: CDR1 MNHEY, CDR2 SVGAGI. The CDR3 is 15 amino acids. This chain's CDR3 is CASSYSGQGTYEQYF. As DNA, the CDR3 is TGTGCCAGCAGTTACTCGGGACAGGGCACCTACGAGCAGTACTTC.

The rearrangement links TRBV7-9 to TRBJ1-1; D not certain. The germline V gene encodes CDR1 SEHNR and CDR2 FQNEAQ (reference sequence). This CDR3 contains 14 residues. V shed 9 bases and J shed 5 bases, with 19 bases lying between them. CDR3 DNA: TGTGCCAGTGCATTTGGGCGCTTGGATACTGAAGCTTTCTTT. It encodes CASAFGRLDTEAFF.

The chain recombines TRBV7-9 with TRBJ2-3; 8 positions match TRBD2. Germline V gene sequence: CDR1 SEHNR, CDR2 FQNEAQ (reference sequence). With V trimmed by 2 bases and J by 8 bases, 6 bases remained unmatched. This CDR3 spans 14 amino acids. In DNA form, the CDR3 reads TGTGCCAGCAGCTTAACAAGCGGGAGTTTTACGCAGTATTTT. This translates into CASSLTSGSFTQYF.

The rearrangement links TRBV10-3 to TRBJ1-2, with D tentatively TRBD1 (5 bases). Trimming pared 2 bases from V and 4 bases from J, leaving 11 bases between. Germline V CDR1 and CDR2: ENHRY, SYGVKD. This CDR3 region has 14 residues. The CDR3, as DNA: TGTGCCATCAGTGAGGGTGGTGGGGGCTATGGCTACACCTTC. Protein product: CAISEGGGGYGYTF.

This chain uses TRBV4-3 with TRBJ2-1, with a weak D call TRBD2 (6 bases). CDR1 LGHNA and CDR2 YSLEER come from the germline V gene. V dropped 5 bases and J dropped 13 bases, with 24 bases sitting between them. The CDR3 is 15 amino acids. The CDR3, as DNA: TGCGCCAGCAGCGGCCGACTAGGGGTCGCGGAGACCCAGTTCTTC. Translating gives CASSGRLGVAETQFF.

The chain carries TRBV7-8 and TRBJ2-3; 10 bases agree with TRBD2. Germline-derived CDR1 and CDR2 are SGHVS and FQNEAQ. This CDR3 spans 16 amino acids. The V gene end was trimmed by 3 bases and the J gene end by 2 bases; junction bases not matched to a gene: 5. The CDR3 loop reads CASSFGGLANTDTQYF. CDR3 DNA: TGTGCCAGCAGCTTCGGGGGACTAGCGAACACAGATACGCAGTATTTT.

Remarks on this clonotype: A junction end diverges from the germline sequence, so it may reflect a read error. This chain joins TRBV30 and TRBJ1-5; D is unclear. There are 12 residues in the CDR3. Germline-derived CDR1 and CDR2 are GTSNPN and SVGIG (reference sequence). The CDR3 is CAGSVWEGPQHF. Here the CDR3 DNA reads TGTGCCGGGAGTGTCTGGGAAGGGCCCCAGCATTTT.

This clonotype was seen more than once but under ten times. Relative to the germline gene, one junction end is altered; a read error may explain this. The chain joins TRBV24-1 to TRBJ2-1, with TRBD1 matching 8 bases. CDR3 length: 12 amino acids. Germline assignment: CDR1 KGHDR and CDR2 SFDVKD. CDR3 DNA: TGTGCCCCCAGGGGGCAGAACAATGAGCAGTTCTTC. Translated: CAPRGQNNEQFF.

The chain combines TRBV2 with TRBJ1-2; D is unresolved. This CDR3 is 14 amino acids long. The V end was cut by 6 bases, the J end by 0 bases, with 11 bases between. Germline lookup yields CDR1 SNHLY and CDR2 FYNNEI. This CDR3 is CASRLQTTNYGYTF. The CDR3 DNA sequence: TGTGCCAGCAGGCTCCAGACAACTAACTATGGCTACACCTTC.

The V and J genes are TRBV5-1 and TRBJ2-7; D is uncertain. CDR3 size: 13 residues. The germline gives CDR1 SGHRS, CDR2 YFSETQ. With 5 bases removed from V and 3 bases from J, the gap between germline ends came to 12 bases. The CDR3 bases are TGCGCCAGCAGTAAAGCTGGAGTCTACGAGCAGTACTTC. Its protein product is CASSKAGVYEQYF.

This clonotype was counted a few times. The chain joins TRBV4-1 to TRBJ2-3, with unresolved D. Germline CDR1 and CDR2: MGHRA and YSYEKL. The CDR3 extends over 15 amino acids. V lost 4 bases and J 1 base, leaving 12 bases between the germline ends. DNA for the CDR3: TGCGCCAGCAGCCCAATAGGACCCCGCACAGATACGCAGTATTTT. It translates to CASSPIGPRTDTQYF.

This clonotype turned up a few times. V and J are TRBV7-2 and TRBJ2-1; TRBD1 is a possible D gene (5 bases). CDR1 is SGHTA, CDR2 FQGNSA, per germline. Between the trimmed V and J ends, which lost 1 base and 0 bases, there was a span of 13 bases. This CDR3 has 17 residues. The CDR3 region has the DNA TGTGCCAGCAGCTTAGGCGTAGGGGTCGGCTCCTACAATGAGCAGTTCTTC. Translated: CASSLGVGVGSYNEQFF.

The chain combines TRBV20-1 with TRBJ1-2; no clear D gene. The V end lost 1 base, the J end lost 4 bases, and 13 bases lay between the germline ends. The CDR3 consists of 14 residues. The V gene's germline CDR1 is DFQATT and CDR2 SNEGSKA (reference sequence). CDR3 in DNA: TGCAGTGCTAGAGTGCGGCAGCCTTTCTATGGCTACACCTTC. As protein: CSARVRQPFYGYTF.

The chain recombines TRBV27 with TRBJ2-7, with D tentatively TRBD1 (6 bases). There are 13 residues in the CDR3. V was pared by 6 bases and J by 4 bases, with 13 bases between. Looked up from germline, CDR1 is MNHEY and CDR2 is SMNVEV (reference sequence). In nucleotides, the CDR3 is TGTGCCAGCAGAGCAACCACAGGGTACGAGCAGTACTTC. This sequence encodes CASRATTGYEQYF.

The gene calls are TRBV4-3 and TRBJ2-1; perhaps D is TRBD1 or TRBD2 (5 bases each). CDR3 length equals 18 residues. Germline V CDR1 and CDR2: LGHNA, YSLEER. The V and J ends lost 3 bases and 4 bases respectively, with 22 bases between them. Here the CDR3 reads CASSHQLTRRDPYNEQFF. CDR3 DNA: TGCGCCAGCAGCCACCAACTAACCCGCAGGGACCCTTACAATGAGCAGTTCTTC.

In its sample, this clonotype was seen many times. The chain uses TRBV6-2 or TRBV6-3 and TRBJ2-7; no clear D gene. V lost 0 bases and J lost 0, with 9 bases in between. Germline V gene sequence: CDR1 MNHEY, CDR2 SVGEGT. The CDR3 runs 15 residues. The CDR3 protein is CASSYSTDSSYEQYF. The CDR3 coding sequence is TGTGCCAGCAGTTACTCGACGGATAGCTCCTACGAGCAGTACTTC.

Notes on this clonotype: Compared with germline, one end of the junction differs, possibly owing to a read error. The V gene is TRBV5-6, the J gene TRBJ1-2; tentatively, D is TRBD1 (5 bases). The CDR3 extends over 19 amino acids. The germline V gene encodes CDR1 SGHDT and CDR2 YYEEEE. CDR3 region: CASSLIRLRQRGYNYGHTF. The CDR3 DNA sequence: TGTGCCAGCAGCTTGATCCGCCTGAGACAGCGAGGATATAACTATGGCCACACCTTC.

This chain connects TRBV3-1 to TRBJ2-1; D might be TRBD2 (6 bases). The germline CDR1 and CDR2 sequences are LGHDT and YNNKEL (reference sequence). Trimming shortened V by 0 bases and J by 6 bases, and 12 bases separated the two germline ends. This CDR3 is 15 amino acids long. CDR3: CASSQDKDYANEQFF. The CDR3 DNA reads TGTGCCAGCAGCCAAGATAAGGACTACGCCAATGAGCAGTTCTTC.

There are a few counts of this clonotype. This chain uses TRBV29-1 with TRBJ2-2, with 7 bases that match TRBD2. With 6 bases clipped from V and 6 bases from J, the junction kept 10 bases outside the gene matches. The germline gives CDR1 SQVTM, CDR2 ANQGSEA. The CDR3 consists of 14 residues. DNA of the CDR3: TGCAGCGTGGCGGTCGGGAGGAGGGCCGGGGAGCTGTTTTTT. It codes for CSVAVGRRAGELFF.

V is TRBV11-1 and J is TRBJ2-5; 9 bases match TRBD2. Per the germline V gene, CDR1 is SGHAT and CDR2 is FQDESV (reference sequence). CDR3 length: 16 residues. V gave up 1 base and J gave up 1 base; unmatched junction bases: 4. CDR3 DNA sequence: TGTGCCAGCAGCTTAGGAGGGACTAGCTCCCAAGAGACCCAGTACTTC. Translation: CASSLGGTSSQETQYF.

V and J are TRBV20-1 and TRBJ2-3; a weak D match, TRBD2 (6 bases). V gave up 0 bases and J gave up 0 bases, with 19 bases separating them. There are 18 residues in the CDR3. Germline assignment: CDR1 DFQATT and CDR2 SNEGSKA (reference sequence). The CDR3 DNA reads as TGCAGTGCTAGAGATGGGGTGACGGGAGACGGCAGCACAGATACGCAGTATTTT. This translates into CSARDGVTGDGSTDTQYF.